This T cell receptor beta chain comes out of a study of metastatic and nonmetastatic thyroid tumors. Turning to the study itself: Repertoires were compared across blood and tumor or nodule tissue from malignant and benign thyroid patients.

Treatment of any kind had been given to no patient before thyroid surgery. Germline CDR1 is MDHEN and CDR2 is SYDVKM. The CDR3 runs 17 residues. V was shortened by 10 bases and J by 3 bases, with 27 bases between the two germline ends. Points from the study as a whole: It was reportedly found that TCR beta diversity was significantly higher in malignant thyroid tumors than in benign nodules, a difference seen in both blood and tumor samples.

This clone has just a few counts. Its antigen is unknown. Per the authors' pipeline: For papillary thyroid cancer, a distant-metastasis classifier was constructed from CDR3 differences observed across clinicopathological groups. TCRdb reassembled clones from the PCR reads with MiXCR. The V and J calls reflect TCRdb's pipeline rather than the authors' work. The data contain about 6,500 clones, approximately 40% of them singletons. The sequence derives from a female donor with papillary thyroid cancer or a benign thyroid nodule (not recorded which). Some clones in this sample may be carry-over from other donors' samples. The sample taken for sequencing was tumor tissue. This rearrangement joins TRBV28 to TRBJ1-2; D is possibly TRBD1 (5 bases). This CDR3 reads CAIPSGADINGHYGYTF. The CDR3 bases are TGTGCCATCCCCTCCGGGGCAGACATCAATGGTCACTATGGCTACACCTTC.